This T cell receptor (beta chain) was documented in a study of cytomegalovirus exposure and HLA in healthy donors (dated by TCRdb to about 2017). Looking at the study overall: An earlier analysis of roughly 610 of the donors reported 276 Gb of sequence data and 117 million unique TCR beta sequences obtained from about 179 million T cells. Roughly 300 gigabases of sequencing data and around 85 million unique TCR sequences made up an early release that covered nearly 650 HLA-typed donors. Of the roughly 400 genotyped donors, 80% to 90% were placed in the genetic ancestry cluster associated with self-reported Caucasian donors. The study aimed to test whether cataloging public T cell receptors could reveal signatures of past pathogen exposure. The T cell repertoires of 666 subjects were profiled by immunosequencing and related to cytomegalovirus serostatus. A separate validation cohort of roughly 130 different subjects was used in addition to the approximately 700-subject first cohort. High-throughput TCR immunosequencing, statistical association of individual TCRs with disease status, and machine learning were combined to predict cytomegalovirus infection status. To study patterns of TCR occurrence, a later analysis re-analyzed previously published TCR beta repertoires from 666 donors and added high-resolution HLA genotyping. In the later analysis, no new phenotypic data were used to find candidate immune exposures; instead, reliance was placed on TCR beta sequences and their occurrence across donors. In an earlier analysis of over 550 of the donors, high-throughput TCR beta sequencing was used to judge whether each TCR beta V gene segment behaved as functional or pseudogenic. Donor age, sex, ethnicity and CMV serostatus were compiled alongside the repertoire data. A later genetic analysis took genome-wide SNP genotypes for about 65% of the roughly 670 donors and used that subset as a discovery cohort. Every discovery cohort repertoire had been produced on one sequencing platform. Both class I and class II loci were covered by HLA typing, at four-digit resolution. The number of typed donors differed by locus: 629-630 for A, B, C, DRB1 and DQB1; about 520 for DQA1; over 600 for DPA1; and around 490 for DPB1. Four to six DR-DQ haplotypes were handled as single units for association and clustering, since linkage in the cohort was strong. Among roughly 400 genotyped donors of the cohort, an average of around 240,000 unique TCR beta nucleotide sequences were sequenced per donor, approximately 20% of them non-productive.

Libraries were constructed by the immunoSEQ multiplex PCR assay. A mixture of 60 forward primers for TCR Vbeta segments and 13 reverse primers for TCR Jbeta segments was used in the multiplex PCR. A multiplex PCR assay on genomic DNA amplified the CDR3 region of rearranged TCR beta genes. The Illumina HiSeq System was used to sequence the amplified TCR beta libraries as 87-base-pair reads. Turning to the authors' computational methods: A later analysis counted about 80 million unique TCR beta chains across the 670 or so repertoires, and 10 million to 12 million of these chains were shared by at least two donors. Raw reads were error-corrected and collapsed into unique sequences with a nearest-neighbor algorithm that merged closely related sequences to remove PCR and sequencing errors. V, D and J gene segments were assigned by aligning CDR3 sequences to IMGT reference sequences. Each retained sequence needed at least a six-nucleotide match to both a V gene segment and a J gene segment. A rearrangement was called productive if the CDR3 had no stop codons and remained in frame with V and J, and every other rearrangement was called non-productive. CDR3 was defined by IMGT convention, running from the second conserved V-encoded cysteine to the conserved J-encoded phenylalanine. In an earlier analysis of 587 of the donors, sequences lacking an unambiguous match to a single V gene segment were excluded. An earlier analysis of several hundred of the donors called V segments functional above 56.7% productive rearrangements and segregating when the between-donor standard deviation exceeded 5%. A statistical classification framework was built to diagnose cytomegalovirus status from the catalog of TCR beta chain sequences. V and J gene assignment, in a later analysis, came from comparing TCR nucleotide sequences with IMGT/GENE-DB human TR gene sequences. Using the TCRdist pipeline, a later analysis assigned CDR3 sequences along with most-parsimonious VDJ recombination scenarios. In a later analysis, each TCR beta chain was defined by its CDR3 amino acid sequence together with its V-gene family, and reads lacking a unique V-gene family were excluded. As a way to deal with suspected cross-contamination and a sequencing artifact, a later analysis dropped over 550 nucleotide sequences that were highly shared and had low generation probability. A later analysis calculated a clonal expansion index for each public chain from normalized within-repertoire ranks of inferred template counts. Generation probabilities in a later analysis came from a VDJ recombination model fitted to out-of-frame rearrangements, and those results were checked against IGoR. In a later analysis, TCR-TCR, TCR-HLA and TCR-CMV co-occurrence was scored with hypergeometric tests, and a repertoire-size bias correction was applied to TCR pairs. To estimate false discovery rates, a later analysis permuted the HLA or CMV assignments 20 times. In a later analysis, co-occurring TCRs were grouped with DBSCAN, and TCRdist sequence similarity was added when clustering was performed within HLA-allele-positive subsets. Repertoires with fewer than 30,000 or more than 120,000 public chains, plus five repertoires with anomalous nucleotide sharing, were excluded from co-occurrence clustering. This immuneACCESS table, as held by TCRdb, lists in-frame sequences with V and J called but not all clones. Of the missing ones, under half trace to an unresolved V gene in checked studies; the others have no known cause. D and trimming come from the DNA, and the V and J calls and clone size come from that table. The sample table contains more than 90,000 clones; only one count was recorded for around 80% of them. The top ten constitute approximately 8.4% of the sample.

General study outcomes and caveats: Broadly in line with IMGT annotations, most TCR beta V segments showed up in productive rearrangements about 87% or about 30% of the time in an earlier analysis of some 590 of the donors. Three of the identified cytomegalovirus-associated TCR beta chains were confirmed in vitro to be specific for cytomegalovirus antigens. According to a later analysis, TCR association rates differed among HLA loci, with DRB1 alleles showing the most associated TCRs and HLA-C alleles showing the fewest. The authors suggested that the approach could potentially be generalized to other disease states and immunological phenotypes. A later analysis found that most CMV-associated TCR beta chains appeared HLA-restricted, with HLA associations seemingly driven largely by CMV exposure. The presence/absence analyses assumed that sequencing depth was roughly uniform across donors, and that assumption may not be true. In the study, around 150 TCR beta chains were listed as associated with cytomegalovirus. Compared with the 666-donor mean, donors in an Asian-associated ancestry cluster had fewer N-insertions in productive TCRs, according to a later genetic analysis. Correlated functional status among segregating V segments might reflect linkage disequilibrium, but an unknown experimental factor could not be ruled out. A cluster of highly shared sequence variants was judged likely to be a technical artifact of the sequencing pipeline. In both the original and validation cohorts, the classifier was reported to diagnose cytomegalovirus status with high specificity and sensitivity. Several of the top co-occurrence clusters appeared to be linked to parvovirus B19, influenza, CMV and Epstein-Barr virus, according to a later analysis. Assigning TCR associations to individual alleles was difficult when HLA alleles, especially DR and DQ, strongly co-occurred. At a false discovery rate of 0.05, a later analysis linked some 18,000 TCR beta sequences to specific HLA alleles. In a later analysis, HLA-associated TCR beta chains were found to be more clonally expanded and to have lower generation probabilities than equally common non-associated chains. A further reported finding was that TCR beta sequences accurately predicted the HLA-A and HLA-B alleles for most subjects in the first cohort. Some IMGT-functional V segments, including TRBV6-2 and TRBV6-3, could not be told apart with the 87-base-pair reads, so those segments were excluded. Immune exposure information for the cohort was limited to CMV serostatus. An association between a missense DCLRE1C variant and V-gene and J-gene trimming of TCR beta chains was found in a later genetic analysis and replicated in an independent cohort. The cohort was sequenced for TCR beta chains only, and without alpha or paired-chain data the features that could be detected were limited. Because HLA typing was missing for some donors at each locus, association tests included only the typed subset. Most TCR sequences were observed very rarely across donors, whereas some public TCRs were present in many individuals. Roughly 15 rarely observed V segments, including chromosome 9 orphons, were excluded from the earlier analysis of 550 to 700 of the donors because counts were too low.

Worth noting for this clone: There is no known antigen for this receptor. No base quality information exists; no much larger clone differs at one position.

The cohort comprised fewer than 750 healthy bone marrow donors. At the time of sampling, every cohort member was nominally healthy, though immune exposures that went unrecorded were likely present. CMV serostatus was positive for about 270 and negative for about 55% of the roughly 670 cohort members, and was not recorded for this donor. A peripheral blood sample was provided by each donor, and peripheral blood mononuclear cells were used for TCR beta sequencing. The Qiagen DNeasy Blood Extraction Kit was used to extract genomic DNA from the blood cell samples. The CDR3 runs 16 amino acids, cysteine and phenylalanine included. Only the CDR3 part of the read is kept: 48 bases, read in frame from the first base. CDR1 and CDR2, per the germline V gene (reference sequence), are MNHEY and SMNVEV. V is shortened by 6 bases, J by 0 bases, and the region joining them spans 15 bases.

This receptor was taken from a human donor in good health. Material: PBMCs. The V and J genes are TRBV27 and TRBJ1-5, with TRBD1 perhaps the D gene, on 6 matching bases. In nucleotides, the sequence is TGTGCCAGCAGCTACAGGGCACTGAATAGCAATCAGCCCCAGCATTTT. Its coded protein is CASSYRALNSNQPQHF.